Presented here are 8 T cell receptor beta chains from one specimen sequenced in a study of neoadjuvant nivolumab and ipilimumab in lung cancer. Here immunoSEQ multiplex PCR was the method, and the copy in TCRdb shows in-frame clones only, minus some. Among about 30,000 clones listed, more than 90% were seen once. The specimen was peripheral blood, collected after neoadjuvant nivolumab, alone or with ipilimumab, at or shortly before surgery. Receptors originate from an adult with non-small cell lung cancer.

This rearrangement joins TRBV5-1 to TRBJ2-1; 9 bases map to TRBD2. The CDR3 covers 16 residues. Losses at the gene ends were 0 bases for V and 12 bases for J; bases not matched to a gene: 13. Per the germline V gene, CDR1 is SGHRS and CDR2 is YFSETQ. In DNA, the CDR3 is TGCGCCAGCAGCTTGGATCCTAGCGGGACAAATCAGGGGCAGTTCTTC. Translating it yields CASSLDPSGTNQGQFF. Full variable domain (outside the CDR3, taken from reference TRBV5-1 and TRBJ2-1): KAGVTQTPRYLIKTRGQQVTLSCSPISGHRSVSWYQQTPGQGLQFLFEYFSETQRNKGNFPGRFSGRQFSNSRSEMNVSTLELGDSALYLCASSLDPSGTNQGQFFGPGTRLTVL.

V and J are TRBV5-1 and TRBJ1-1, with D possibly TRBD1 on 5 matching bases. With 4 bases removed from V and 5 bases from J, the gap between germline ends came to 15 bases. The CDR3 sequence is 14 residues long. Per the germline V gene, CDR1 is SGHRS and CDR2 is YFSETQ. CDR3 nucleotide sequence: TGCGCCAGCAGCATTACCGGGGGGAGGACTGAAGCTTTCTTT. It is translated as CASSITGGRTEAFF.

V gene TRBV2 combines with J gene TRBJ1-1; 8 bases line up with TRBD1. The length of the CDR3 is 13 residues. The germline V gene has CDR1 SNHLY and CDR2 FYNNEI. The V gene end was trimmed by 11 bases and the J gene end by 7 bases; junction bases not matched to a gene: 12. The CDR3 DNA reads TGTGCCGGAGACCGGGACAGGCGTCATGAAGCTTTCTTT. Protein sequence: CAGDRDRRHEAFF.

This clone was seen just once. The rearrangement links TRBV29-1 to TRBJ2-2, with 11 bases aligning to TRBD1. This CDR3 spans 14 amino acids. Germline CDR1 is SQVTM and CDR2 is ANQGSEA. The V and J ends lost 5 bases and 6 bases, in that order; junction bases with no gene match: 5. The CDR3 reads CSVYPGQGAGELFF. The CDR3 DNA reads TGCAGCGTTTATCCGGGACAGGGGGCCGGGGAGCTGTTTTTT.

The rearrangement uses TRBV7-9 and TRBJ2-1; D unresolved. Germline lookup yields CDR1 SEHNR and CDR2 FQNEAQ (reference sequence). There are 12 residues in the CDR3. Between the trimmed V and J ends, which lost 5 bases and 8 bases, there was a span of 10 bases. The CDR3 here is CASSPLADEQFF. CDR3 DNA sequence: TGTGCCAGCAGCCCCTTGGCGGATGAGCAGTTCTTC.

This rearrangement joins TRBV5-1 to TRBJ1-2, with TRBD1 identical over 7 bases. The CDR3 is made up of 14 amino acids. With V trimmed by 5 bases and J by 8 bases, 12 bases remained unmatched. Germline loops: CDR1 SGHRS, CDR2 YFSETQ. CDR3 bases: TGCGCCAGCAGTAACGACAGGGCCCGTATGGGCTACACCTTC. Its protein is CASSNDRARMGYTF.

The V call is TRBV5-1, the J call TRBJ2-5; 11 bases align to TRBD2. The DNA end lines up better with TRBJ2-7; the J call may be wrong. The CDR3 contains 14 residues. The germline V gene has CDR1 SGHRS and CDR2 YFSETQ. In nucleotides, the CDR3 is TGCGCCAGCAGCTTACTAGCGGGAGATCACGAGCAGTACTTC. It codes for CASSLLAGDHEQYF.

V gene TRBV28 combines with J gene TRBJ2-3; D might be TRBD2 (6 bases). Germline V gene data show CDR1 as MDHEN and CDR2 as SYDVKM. Trimming stripped 10 bases from V and 6 bases from J, with 14 bases between. The CDR3 is 12 amino acids. This CDR3 is CATSIAGDTQYF. DNA of the CDR3: TGTGCCACCTCTATTGCGGGGGATACGCAGTATTTT.